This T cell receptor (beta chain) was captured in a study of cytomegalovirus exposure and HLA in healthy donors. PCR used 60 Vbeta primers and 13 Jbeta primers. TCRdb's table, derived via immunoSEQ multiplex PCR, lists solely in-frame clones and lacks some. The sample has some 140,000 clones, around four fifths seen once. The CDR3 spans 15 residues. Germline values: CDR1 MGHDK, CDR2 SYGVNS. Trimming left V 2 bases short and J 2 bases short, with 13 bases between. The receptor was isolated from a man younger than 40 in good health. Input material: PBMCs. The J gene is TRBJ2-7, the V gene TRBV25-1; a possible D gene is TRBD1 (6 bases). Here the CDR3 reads CASSEATGHAYEQYF. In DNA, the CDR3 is TGTGCCAGCAGTGAAGCTACAGGGCACGCCTACGAGCAGTACTTC.